The clone carrying this TCR beta chain was counted ten times or more. Its specificity is not known. Germline lookup yields CDR1 SGHTA and CDR2 FQGNSA. V lost 0 bases to trimming and J lost 5 bases; unmatched junction nucleotides: 6. The CDR3 runs to 15 residues. These data belong to a study of T cells in Graves' hyperthyroidism and ophthalmopathy. Findings of the study overall: Stable hyperthyroidism and ophthalmopathy were separated using 13 V-J signatures.

Aged 18 to 65, the patients had hyperthyroidism that was newly diagnosed and had lasted under 2 months. Diagnoses were made from clinical symptoms, serum measures (thyroxine and TRAb), thyroid ultrasound and orbital computed tomography. Fresh peripheral blood, 10 ml, was the source of the PBMCs. Amplified TCR beta CDR3 regions derived from RNA transcripts. Researchers ran a first-round RT-PCR on the TCR CDR3 using the HTBI primer set. TCRdb itself ran the multiplex PCR reads through MiXCR, one entry per CDR3 protein. Found here are under 300,000 distinct CDR3 sequences, 13% to 15% of them singletons; the top ten hold more than 30%.

The chain has TRBV7-2 and TRBJ1-1, with 7 positions matching TRBD1. The sample comprised blood. The receptor's source is a woman in her fifties or sixties with Graves' hyperthyroidism that later progressed to Graves' ophthalmopathy. This CDR3 reads CASSLASPGGTEAFF. CDR3 in DNA: TGTGCCAGCAGCTTAGCATCCCCAGGGGGGACTGAAGCTTTCTTT.